A selection of T cell receptor beta chains follows, all from one sample in a study of cytomegalovirus exposure and HLA in healthy donors. Using immunoSEQ multiplex PCR, the repertoire was profiled, and TCRdb retains in-frame clones only, with some absent. This sample has approximately 150,000 clones; around 80% occur once, and the top ten carry about 12%. Sequencing used PBMCs. Receptor source: a man aged 35 to 55 in good health and CMV-seropositive. CDR3s include the opening cysteine and the closing phenylalanine or tryptophan. The D gene is left open where the match is weak. The size entry is marked missing in some rows and otherwise reads once, few, many or a size class.

V gene: TRBV5-1; J gene: TRBJ2-3; clone size: .; D gene: .; CDR3 DNA: TGCGCCAGCAGCTTGGCAGCGGGTGTCCTCACAGATACGCAGTATTTT; CDR3 protein: CASSLAAGVLTDTQYF
V gene: TRBV7-2; J gene: TRBJ2-5; clone size: few; D gene: TRBD2; CDR3 DNA: TGTGCCAGCAGCCAGGGACTAGCGGGAGCAACAGAGACCCAGTACTTC; CDR3 protein: CASSQGLAGATETQYF
V gene: TRBV4-1; J gene: TRBJ2-1; clone size: .; D gene: TRBD2; CDR3 DNA: TGCGCCAGCAGCCTTTTAGCGGGAGGGGTATTTGAGCAGTTCTTC; CDR3 protein: CASSLLAGGVFEQFF
V gene: TRBV19; J gene: TRBJ1-5; clone size: .; D gene: .; CDR3 DNA: TGTGCCAGTACTAACCTCCAGGGAAAACAGCCCCAGCATTTT; CDR3 protein: CASTNLQGKQPQHF
V gene: TRBV11-3; J gene: TRBJ2-5; clone size: .; D gene: .; CDR3 DNA: TGTGCCAGCAGCTTAGATCGGGGGGAGACCCAGTACTTC; CDR3 protein: CASSLDRGETQYF
V gene: TRBV21-1; J gene: TRBJ1-3; clone size: .; D gene: .; CDR3 DNA: TGTGCCAGCAGCAAGGGGCAGTCCCCAGGGTCGGACACCATATATTTT; CDR3 protein: CASSKGQSPGSDTIYF
V gene: TRBV19; J gene: TRBJ2-1; clone size: .; D gene: TRBD2; CDR3 DNA: TGTGCCAGCAAGCCGGGACTAGCGTTAGGTGAGCAGTTCTTC; CDR3 protein: CASKPGLALGEQFF
V gene: TRBV11-2; J gene: TRBJ2-3; clone size: .; D gene: .; CDR3 DNA: TGTGCCAGCAGCGCCCGACAGAACACAGATACGCAGTATTTT; CDR3 protein: CASSARQNTDTQYF
V gene: TRBV5-5; J gene: TRBJ1-6; clone size: few; D gene: TRBD1; CDR3 DNA: TGTGCCAGCAGCTTGGAGGGACAGGTGGCGTCACCCCTCCACTTT; CDR3 protein: CASSLEGQVASPLHF
V gene: TRBV30; J gene: TRBJ1-2; clone size: .; D gene: .; CDR3 DNA: TGTGCCTGGAGACCCCCAGGCGGAGGCCACACCTTC; CDR3 protein: CAWRPPGGGHTF
V gene: TRBV12-5; J gene: TRBJ2-3; clone size: .; D gene: TRBD2; CDR3 DNA: TGTGCTAGTGGCTGGGACTATAGCACAGATACGCAGTATTTT; CDR3 protein: CASGWDYSTDTQYF
V gene: TRBV6-6; J gene: TRBJ1-5; clone size: .; D gene: .; CDR3 DNA: TGTGCCAGCAGTCAACAGGGATCTCAGCCCCAGCATTTT; CDR3 protein: CASSQQGSQPQHF
V gene: TRBV11-2; J gene: TRBJ2-7; clone size: .; D gene: .; CDR3 DNA: TGTGCCAGCAGCCTACGTTCATCCCTCGACATATCTGGCTACGAGCAGTACTTC; CDR3 protein: CASSLRSSLDISGYEQYF
V gene: TRBV5-1; J gene: TRBJ2-1; clone size: .; D gene: .; CDR3 DNA: TGCGCCAGCAGCTTGGCAGGGACTTCGAATGAGCAGTTCTTC; CDR3 protein: CASSLAGTSNEQFF
V gene: TRBV6-6; J gene: TRBJ2-7; clone size: .; D gene: .; CDR3 DNA: TGTGCCAGCAGTTCCCAGGGCTCTCTCCTGAGCGAGCAGTACTTC; CDR3 protein: CASSSQGSLLSEQYF
V gene: TRBV5-1; J gene: TRBJ2-1; clone size: .; D gene: TRBD2; CDR3 DNA: TGCGCCAGCAGCTTGCGGAGCGGGAGTGTCAATGAGCAGTTCTTC; CDR3 protein: CASSLRSGSVNEQFF
V gene: TRBV6-1; J gene: TRBJ2-5; clone size: .; D gene: TRBD1; CDR3 DNA: TGTGCCAGCAGGGGGACAGGTGGAGAGACCCAGTACTTC; CDR3 protein: CASRGTGGETQYF
V gene: TRBV10-1; J gene: TRBJ2-7; clone size: .; D gene: TRBD1; CDR3 DNA: TGCGCCAGCAGTGCGGGACAGGGGATCGACGAGCAGTACTTC; CDR3 protein: CASSAGQGIDEQYF
V gene: TRBV6-1; J gene: TRBJ2-7; clone size: .; D gene: TRBD2; CDR3 DNA: TGTGCCAGCAGTGACGGACTAGCGGTCTACGAGCAGTACTTC; CDR3 protein: CASSDGLAVYEQYF
V gene: TRBV28; J gene: TRBJ2-7; clone size: .; D gene: .; CDR3 DNA: TGTGCCAGCAGGAAACAGGGAGCCCGCGAGCAGTACTTC; CDR3 protein: CASRKQGAREQYF
V gene: TRBV6-1; J gene: TRBJ1-5; clone size: .; D gene: TRBD1; CDR3 DNA: TGTGCCAGCACCGAACAGGGGTCAGGACAGCCCCAGCATTTT; CDR3 protein: CASTEQGSGQPQHF
V gene: TRBV7-2; J gene: TRBJ2-1; clone size: .; D gene: .; CDR3 DNA: TGTGCCAGCAGCTTAACGGGGTCCTCCTACAATGAGCAGTTCTTC; CDR3 protein: CASSLTGSSYNEQFF
V gene: TRBV27; J gene: TRBJ2-1; clone size: .; D gene: .; CDR3 DNA: TGTGCCAGCAAGAAGGACTCAGCTTACAATGAGCAGTTCTTC; CDR3 protein: CASKKDSAYNEQFF
V gene: TRBV11-2; J gene: TRBJ2-5; clone size: .; D gene: TRBD2; CDR3 DNA: TGTGCCAGCAGCTTCAGCGGGAGGGAGACCCAGTACTTC; CDR3 protein: CASSFSGRETQYF
V gene: TRBV30; J gene: TRBJ1-4; clone size: .; D gene: .; CDR3 DNA: TGTGCCTGGAGTGTAGGTGGGGGGAAACTGTTTTTT; CDR3 protein: CAWSVGGGKLFF
V gene: TRBV4-1; J gene: TRBJ2-7; clone size: .; D gene: .; CDR3 DNA: TGCGCCAGCAGCCAAGTACCAGACTACGAGCAGTACTTC; CDR3 protein: CASSQVPDYEQYF
V gene: TRBV4-2; J gene: TRBJ1-2; clone size: .; D gene: .; CDR3 DNA: TGTGCCAGCAGCCAAGATCGAGGACAGAGTACCTATGGCTACACCTTC; CDR3 protein: CASSQDRGQSTYGYTF
V gene: TRBV7-9; J gene: TRBJ2-7; clone size: .; D gene: .; CDR3 DNA: TGTGCCAGCAGCGCCCCGGGACATTTCGAGCAGTACTTC; CDR3 protein: CASSAPGHFEQYF
V gene: TRBV5-1; J gene: TRBJ2-3; clone size: .; D gene: TRBD1; CDR3 DNA: TGCGCCAGCAGCTCGGGACAGAACACAGATACGCAGTATTTT; CDR3 protein: CASSSGQNTDTQYF
V gene: TRBV5-6; J gene: TRBJ1-1; clone size: .; D gene: .; CDR3 DNA: TGTGCCAGCAGCTTGGGAAGGCTCGGGGACACTGAAGCTTTCTTT; CDR3 protein: CASSLGRLGDTEAFF
V gene: TRBV11-2; J gene: TRBJ2-1; clone size: once; D gene: .; CDR3 DNA: TGTGCCAGCAGCTTAGGTTGGAGGGGCTACAATGAGCAGTTCTTC; CDR3 protein: CASSLGWRGYNEQFF
V gene: TRBV5-1; J gene: TRBJ2-3; clone size: .; D gene: TRBD2; CDR3 DNA: TGCGCCAGCAGCTCCGCCCTACTAGCGGCCCGCACAGATACGCAGTATTTT; CDR3 protein: CASSSALLAARTDTQYF
V gene: TRBV5-4; J gene: TRBJ1-2; clone size: many; D gene: .; CDR3 DNA: TGTGCCAGCAGCTTGGGGGACATTAGGGCGGGTGGCTACACCTTC; CDR3 protein: CASSLGDIRAGGYTF
V gene: TRBV18; J gene: TRBJ1-6; clone size: .; D gene: TRBD1; CDR3 DNA: TGTGCCAGCTCACCGCCGGGACAGCGTAATTCACCCCTCCACTTT; CDR3 protein: CASSPPGQRNSPLHF
V gene: TRBV28; J gene: TRBJ1-1; clone size: .; D gene: .; CDR3 DNA: TGTGCCAGCAGTTTCCTTCGTATCCGAGGAACGAACACTGAAGCTTTCTTT; CDR3 protein: CASSFLRIRGTNTEAFF
V gene: TRBV5-4; J gene: TRBJ2-1; clone size: .; D gene: TRBD2; CDR3 DNA: TGTGCCAGCAGCTTAGCGGGAGGCGCCTACAATGAGCAGTTCTTC; CDR3 protein: CASSLAGGAYNEQFF
V gene: TRBV28; J gene: TRBJ2-2; clone size: .; D gene: .; CDR3 DNA: TGTGCCAGCAGTTCCTCGTACGGGGAGCTGTTTTTT; CDR3 protein: CASSSSYGELFF
V gene: TRBV27; J gene: TRBJ2-7; clone size: .; D gene: TRBD1; CDR3 DNA: TGTGCCAGCAGTCCAAGCCCGGGACAGGTCATTTACGAGCAGTACTTC; CDR3 protein: CASSPSPGQVIYEQYF
V gene: TRBV7-9; J gene: TRBJ1-4; clone size: .; D gene: .; CDR3 DNA: TGTGCCAGCAGCTCAGGCGCAGGGTCAACTAATGAAAAACTGTTTTTT; CDR3 protein: CASSSGAGSTNEKLFF
V gene: TRBV6-5; J gene: TRBJ2-1; clone size: .; D gene: .; CDR3 DNA: TGTGCCAGCAGTTACGAGCGGTTCAATGAGCAGTTCTTC; CDR3 protein: CASSYERFNEQFF
V gene: TRBV4-2; J gene: TRBJ1-5; clone size: .; D gene: .; CDR3 DNA: TGTGCCAGCAGCCAAGATGAGGTCGGGCAGCCCCAGCATTTT; CDR3 protein: CASSQDEVGQPQHF
V gene: TRBV20-1; J gene: TRBJ1-2; clone size: .; D gene: .; CDR3 DNA: TGCAGTGCTTCGACAGTCTATGGCTACACCTTC; CDR3 protein: CSASTVYGYTF
V gene: TRBV7-9; J gene: TRBJ1-2; clone size: .; D gene: .; CDR3 DNA: TGTGCCAGCAGCTTAGCCCAGGGGCACGACTATGGCTACACCTTC; CDR3 protein: CASSLAQGHDYGYTF
V gene: TRBV19; J gene: TRBJ2-2; clone size: .; D gene: TRBD1; CDR3 DNA: TGTGCCAGTAGATGGCAGGGGGACACCGGGGAGCTGTTTTTT; CDR3 protein: CASRWQGDTGELFF
V gene: TRBV28; J gene: TRBJ2-1; clone size: .; D gene: TRBD2; CDR3 DNA: TGTGCCAGCAGTACATTAGCGGGACCCTCCTACAATGAGCAGTTCTTC; CDR3 protein: CASSTLAGPSYNEQFF
V gene: TRBV9; J gene: TRBJ2-2; clone size: .; D gene: .; CDR3 DNA: TGTGCCAGCAGCGAACAGAGCGGGCCGACCGGGGAGCTGTTTTTT; CDR3 protein: CASSEQSGPTGELFF
V gene: TRBV5-1; J gene: TRBJ2-7; clone size: .; D gene: TRBD2; CDR3 DNA: TGCGCCAGCAAGGCGGGGGATGGTTACGAGCAGTACTTC; CDR3 protein: CASKAGDGYEQYF
V gene: TRBV4-3; J gene: TRBJ2-1; clone size: .; D gene: TRBD2; CDR3 DNA: TGCGCCAGCAGCCAAGCTAGCGGGAGCCCCTACAATGAGCAGTTCTTC; CDR3 protein: CASSQASGSPYNEQFF
V gene: TRBV15; J gene: TRBJ1-1; clone size: few; D gene: .; CDR3 DNA: TGTGCCACCAGCAGAGTGTCGCAGATGAACACTGAAGCTTTCTTT; CDR3 protein: CATSRVSQMNTEAFF
V gene: TRBV5-1; J gene: TRBJ2-2; clone size: .; D gene: TRBD1; CDR3 DNA: TGCGCCAGCAGCTTGAACAGGGGGCGCACCGGGGAGCTGTTTTTT; CDR3 protein: CASSLNRGRTGELFF
V gene: TRBV4-2; J gene: TRBJ2-7; clone size: .; D gene: .; CDR3 DNA: TGTGCCAGCAGCCGGGGAGACTCCTACGAGCAGTACTTC; CDR3 protein: CASSRGDSYEQYF
V gene: TRBV7-2; J gene: TRBJ2-5; clone size: .; D gene: TRBD2; CDR3 DNA: TGTGCCAGCAGCTTAAGCGGGACCCAAGAGACCCAGTACTTC; CDR3 protein: CASSLSGTQETQYF
V gene: TRBV28; J gene: TRBJ1-1; clone size: .; D gene: .; CDR3 DNA: TGTGCCAGCAGTTTACGGCTCCGGCGGATTCAAGCTTTCTTT; CDR3 protein: CASSLRLRRIQAFF
V gene: TRBV6-6; J gene: TRBJ2-6; clone size: .; D gene: .; CDR3 DNA: TGTGCCAGCAGTTACTTCAAGCCTGGGGCCAACGTCCTGACTTTC; CDR3 protein: CASSYFKPGANVLTF
V gene: TRBV4-1; J gene: TRBJ2-1; clone size: .; D gene: .; CDR3 DNA: TGCGCCAGCAGCCAAGGTTCAGGGTCCTACAATGAGCAGTTCTTC; CDR3 protein: CASSQGSGSYNEQFF
V gene: TRBV5-1; J gene: TRBJ2-5; clone size: .; D gene: TRBD2; CDR3 DNA: TGCGCCAGCAGCAAGGGACTAGCGGGAGGGCCTGGGCAAGAGACCCAGTACTTC; CDR3 protein: CASSKGLAGGPGQETQYF
V gene: TRBV27; J gene: TRBJ1-5; clone size: .; D gene: TRBD1; CDR3 DNA: TGTGCCAGCAGTCTTCTAGGAATCCAGGGGGCGCGGCAGCCCCAGCATTTT; CDR3 protein: CASSLLGIQGARQPQHF
V gene: TRBV5-4; J gene: TRBJ2-6; clone size: few; D gene: TRBD2; CDR3 DNA: TGTGCCAGCAGCTTGCTACCCGGGGGGAGGTCTGGGGCCAACGGCCTGACTTTC; CDR3 protein: CASSLLPGGRSGANGLTF
V gene: TRBV5-6; J gene: TRBJ2-7; clone size: .; D gene: .; CDR3 DNA: TGTGCCAGCAGCGGGGAGGTCTACGAGCAGTACTTC; CDR3 protein: CASSGEVYEQYF